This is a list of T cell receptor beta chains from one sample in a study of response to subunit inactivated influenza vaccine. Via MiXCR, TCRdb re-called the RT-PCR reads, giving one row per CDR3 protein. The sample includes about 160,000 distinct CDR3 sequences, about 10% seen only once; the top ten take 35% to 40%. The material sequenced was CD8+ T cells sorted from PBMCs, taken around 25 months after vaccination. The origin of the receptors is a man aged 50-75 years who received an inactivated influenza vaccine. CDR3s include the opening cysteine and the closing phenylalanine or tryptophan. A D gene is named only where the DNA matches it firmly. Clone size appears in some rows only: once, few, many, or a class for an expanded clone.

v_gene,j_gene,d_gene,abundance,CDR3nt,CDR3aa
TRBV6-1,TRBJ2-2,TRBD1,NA,TGTGCCAGCAGTAGAGGGACAGGGATCGGGGAGCTGTTTTTT,CASSRGTGIGELFF
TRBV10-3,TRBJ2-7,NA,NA,TGTGCCATCATTGAGGGCTCCTACGAGCAGTACTTC,CAIIEGSYEQYF
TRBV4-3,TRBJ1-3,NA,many,TGCGCCAGCAGCCCATCCCCGGCGGGGAGCTCTGGAAACACCATATATTTT,CASSPSPAGSSGNTIYF
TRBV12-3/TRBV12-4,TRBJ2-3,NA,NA,TGTGCCAGCATCTCCCGGGGCCCGGGGGATACGCAGTATTTT,CASISRGPGDTQYF
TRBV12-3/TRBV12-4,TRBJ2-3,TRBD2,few,TGTGCCAGCACCCTAACTAGCGGGGGAAGCGGAGATACGCAGTATTTT,CASTLTSGGSGDTQYF
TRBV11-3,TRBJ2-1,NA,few,TGTGCCAGCAGTGAAGGCAGCTCCTACAATGAGCAGTTCTTC,CASSEGSSYNEQFF
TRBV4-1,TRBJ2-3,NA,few,TGCGCCAGCAGCCAAGCGCTGGGAGTCACAGATACGCAGTATTTT,CASSQALGVTDTQYF
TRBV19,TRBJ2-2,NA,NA,TGTGCCAGTAGTCCGTTGTTCACCGGGGAGCTGTTTTTT,CASSPLFTGELFF
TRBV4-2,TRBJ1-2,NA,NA,TGTGCCAGCAGCCAAGATGAGGGAGCGCACTATGGCTACACCTTC,CASSQDEGAHYGYTF
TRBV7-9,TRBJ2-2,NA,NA,TGTGCCAGCAGCAAAGACCGGGAGCTGTTTTTT,CASSKDRELFF
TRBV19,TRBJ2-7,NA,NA,TGTGCCAGTAGTGCCTCCATACTGGCAATCCACGAGCAGTACTTC,CASSASILAIHEQYF
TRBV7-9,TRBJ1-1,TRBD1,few,TGTGCCAGCAGCGCCTACAGGGGCCTCTTGAGTGAAGCTTTCTTT,CASSAYRGLLSEAFF
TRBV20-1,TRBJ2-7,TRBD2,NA,TGCAGTGCTAGAGATCTTAGAGGTGCGGGAGTGGCAGAGCAGTACTTC,CSARDLRGAGVAEQYF
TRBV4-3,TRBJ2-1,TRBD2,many,TGCGCCAGCAGCCAAGGACTAGCGGGGGGCAATGAGCAGTTCTTC,CASSQGLAGGNEQFF
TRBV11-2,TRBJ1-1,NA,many,TGTGCCAGCAGCCTCTACCGGAACACTGAAGCTTTCTTT,CASSLYRNTEAFF
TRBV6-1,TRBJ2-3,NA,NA,TGTGCCACCACCGCAGGATCGGCAGTAGATACGCAGTATTTT,CATTAGSAVDTQYF
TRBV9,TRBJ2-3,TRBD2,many,TGTGCCAGCAGCGTATCAGCGGGAGATGGCACAGATACGCAGTATTTT,CASSVSAGDGTDTQYF
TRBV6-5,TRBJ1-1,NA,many,TGTGCCAGCAGTTACAGGGTAGCTTCCCTAAACACTGAAGCTTTCTTT,CASSYRVASLNTEAFF
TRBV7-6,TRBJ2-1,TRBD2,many,TGTGCCAGCAGCTTAGGAGCGGGAGACAATGAGCAGTTCTTC,CASSLGAGDNEQFF
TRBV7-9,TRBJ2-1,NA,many,TGTGCCAGCAGCTTAGTGACTAGCTCCTACAATGAGCAGTTCTTC,CASSLVTSSYNEQFF
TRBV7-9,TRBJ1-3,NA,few,TGTGCCAGCAGCCCCTCCGGGGCGAGCTCTGGAAACACCATATATTTT,CASSPSGASSGNTIYF
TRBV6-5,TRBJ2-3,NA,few,TGTGCCAGCAGTTACTATGGGGGCACAGATACGCAGTATTTT,CASSYYGGTDTQYF
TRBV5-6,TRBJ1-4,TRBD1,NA,TGTGCCAGCAGCTTACAGGGACAGGGGGTAACTAATGAAAAACTGTTTTTT,CASSLQGQGVTNEKLFF
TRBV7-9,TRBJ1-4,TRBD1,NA,TGTGCCAGCAGCCCGGCGGACAGGGCGCGCGAAAAACTGTTTTTT,CASSPADRAREKLFF
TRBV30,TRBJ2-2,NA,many,TGTGCCTCCGACCCAAACACCGGGGAGCTGTTTTTT,CASDPNTGELFF
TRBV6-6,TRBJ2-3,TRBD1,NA,TGTGCCAGCAGGACAGGGATCGCAGATACGCAGTATTTT,CASRTGIADTQYF
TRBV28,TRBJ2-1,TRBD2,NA,TGTGCCAGCAGTTTGCTAGCGGGAGGGGCTTACAATGAGCAGTTCTTC,CASSLLAGGAYNEQFF
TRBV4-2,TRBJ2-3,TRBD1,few,TGTGCCAGCAGCCAATTCGGACAGGGAGCAGGAGATACGCAGTATTTT,CASSQFGQGAGDTQYF
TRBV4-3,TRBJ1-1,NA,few,TGCGCCAGCAGCCAAGGGGCAGGTCGGTACACTGAAGCTTTCTTT,CASSQGAGRYTEAFF
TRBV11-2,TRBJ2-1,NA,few,TGTGCCAGCAGCCCCATAGGGAAAAGCTCCTACAATGAGCAGTTCTTC,CASSPIGKSSYNEQFF
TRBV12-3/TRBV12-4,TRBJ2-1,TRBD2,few,TGTGCCAGCAGTTTACGAGCGGGAGGCCCCTACAATGAGCAGTTCTTC,CASSLRAGGPYNEQFF
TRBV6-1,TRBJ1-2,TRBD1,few,TGTGCCAGCAGACTAAGGGGGCAGGAGGATGGCTACACCTTC,CASRLRGQEDGYTF
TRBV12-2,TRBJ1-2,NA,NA,TGTGCAAGTCGCTCTCTTAGCCACAGGGTGAACTATGGCTACACCTTC,CASRSLSHRVNYGYTF
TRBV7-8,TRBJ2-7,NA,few,TGTGCCAGCAGCACAGGGATGGGGATGGGCCTAGGGGAGCAGTACTTC,CASSTGMGMGLGEQYF
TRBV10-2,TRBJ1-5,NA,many,TGCGCCAGCAGTCAGTCTCTTGGGCAGCCCCAGCATTTT,CASSQSLGQPQHF
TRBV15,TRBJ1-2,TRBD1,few,TGTGCCACCAGCCTCCCCGGGACAGGCGTTGTAATTGATGGCTACACCTTC,CATSLPGTGVVIDGYTF
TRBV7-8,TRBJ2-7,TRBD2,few,TGTGCCAGCAGCGTAACTAGCGGGAGGCCCCAAGAGCAGTACTTC,CASSVTSGRPQEQYF
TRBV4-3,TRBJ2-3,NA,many,TGCGCCAGCAGCCAAGCCCGAAGGTCGTATGGCACAGATACGCAGTATTTT,CASSQARRSYGTDTQYF
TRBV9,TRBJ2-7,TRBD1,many,TGTGCCAGCAGCGCGGGGGACAGGGTTCCCGAGCAGTACTTC,CASSAGDRVPEQYF
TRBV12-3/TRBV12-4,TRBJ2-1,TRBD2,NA,TGTGCCAGCAGTTTAGTGGCACTAGCGGGAGGGGATGAGCAGTTCTTC,CASSLVALAGGDEQFF
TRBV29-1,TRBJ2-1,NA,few,TGCAGCGTCGACCAGGGGATTTCGGCCGAATTCGCGGCCAACAATGAGCAGTTCTTC,CSVDQGISAEFAANNEQFF
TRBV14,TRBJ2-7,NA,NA,TGTGCCAGCAGCCAAGTGGGTGGCGAGCAGTACTTC,CASSQVGGEQYF
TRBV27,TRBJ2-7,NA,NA,TGTGCCAGCAGTCCTCAGCTAGGGAACGAGCAGTACTTC,CASSPQLGNEQYF